Following are 30 T cell receptor beta chains from one sample sequenced in a study of T-cell reconstitution after alpha-beta-depleted transplantation in children. TCRbeta library construction was performed incorporating unique molecular identifiers. TCRdb reanalysed the PCR reads using MiXCR and keeps one entry per CDR3 protein. There are hundreds of thousands of distinct CDR3 sequences in the sample; 10% to 13% occur only once, and approximately 2% lies in the top ten. Sequences were derived from PBMCs, sampled before TCRalphabeta/CD19-depleted stem cell transplant. These receptors were obtained from a child aged 2-15 years with inherited bone marrow failure, due to receive a stem cell transplant.

The sample holds many counts of this clonotype. The genes are TRBV24-1 and TRBJ2-2, with D perhaps assigned TRBD1 or TRBD2 (5 bases each). CDR1 is KGHDR, CDR2 SFDVKD, per germline. Trimming left V 8 bases short and J 3 bases short, with 6 bases between. The CDR3 loop spans 12 amino acids. The CDR3 region has the DNA TGTGCCACCATGGGGGACACCGGGGAGCTGTTTTTT. This sequence encodes CATMGDTGELFF.

This clonotype was counted many times. The gene calls are TRBV29-1 and TRBJ2-1, with 10 bases matching TRBD2. V trimming: 6 bases; J trimming: 7 bases; junction bases outside the gene matches: 0. The CDR3 covers 11 residues. Germline CDR1 SQVTM, CDR2 ANQGSEA. The DNA of the CDR3 is TGCAGCGTAGCGGGGGGGAATGAGCAGTTCTTC. Encoded protein: CSVAGGNEQFF.

The rearrangement links TRBV4-3 to TRBJ1-1, with D unclear. Germline assignment: CDR1 LGHNA and CDR2 YSLEER. The CDR3 length is 14 residues. Trimming pared 4 bases from V and 1 base from J, leaving 10 bases between. CDR3 sequence: CASSRDAGNTEAFF. CDR3 sequence (DNA): TGCGCCAGCAGCCGCGATGCAGGGAACACTGAAGCTTTCTTT.

V gene TRBV4-3 combines with J gene TRBJ2-3; D is possibly TRBD1 (6 bases). The CDR3 runs 15 residues. The germline V gene has CDR1 LGHNA and CDR2 YSLEER. V was shortened by 4 bases and J by 2 bases, with 13 bases between the two germline ends. The CDR3 region has the DNA TGCGCCAGCAGCCTCGCGGACAGAAACACAGATACGCAGTATTTT. Translating it yields CASSLADRNTDTQYF.

This clonotype was seen ten or more times. The chain recombines TRBV27 with TRBJ2-3; 7 nucleotides match TRBD2. This CDR3 contains 16 residues. V dropped 5 bases and J dropped 4; count of bases not matched to a gene: 12. Looked up from germline, CDR1 is MNHEY and CDR2 is SMNVEV (reference sequence). CDR3 coding DNA: TGTGCCAGCAGTCCTCGTCAAGCGGGATTGGCAGATACGCAGTATTTT. Protein sequence: CASSPRQAGLADTQYF.

With regard to this clonotype: Given a much more abundant clone one base away, this may be a read error. The V call is TRBV21-1, the J call TRBJ2-2; TRBD2, the table's D call, was not compared with the DNA. TRBV21-1 is given as a pseudogene. The length of the CDR3 is 19 residues. The CDR3 loop reads CASSSRPGTSGRGTGELYF. The CDR3 DNA reads TGTGCCAGCAGCTCTCGTCCCGGGACTAGCGGGAGGGGCACCGGGGAGCTGTATTTT.

This clonotype was recorded many times. This chain uses TRBV7-9 with TRBJ2-7, with no clear D. The CDR3 runs 12 residues. Trimming took 2 bases from V and 2 from J, leaving 4 bases between them. Germline V gene lookup returns CDR1 SEHNR and CDR2 FQNEAQ (reference sequence). CDR3 sequence: CASSLHPYEQYF. For the CDR3, the DNA is TGTGCCAGCAGCTTACACCCCTACGAGCAGTACTTC.

This clonotype was seen many times. The chain links TRBV7-8 to TRBJ2-2, with 13 nucleotides matching TRBD2. This CDR3 contains 16 residues. Germline V lookup: CDR1 SGHVS, CDR2 FQNEAQ. V shed 6 bases, J shed 8 bases, and the junction held 9 bases outside the gene matches. The CDR3 spells CASRPPGLAGLGELFF. For the CDR3, the DNA is TGTGCCAGCAGACCCCCGGGACTAGCGGGATTGGGGGAGCTGTTTTTT.

This clonotype was recorded at least ten times. The rearrangement links TRBV4-3 to TRBJ2-4, with D unclear. Per germline, CDR1 LGHNA and CDR2 YSLEER. The V end was cut by 1 base, the J end by 6 bases, with 10 bases between. The CDR3 extends over 14 amino acids. The CDR3 here is CASSQASYSNIQYF. The CDR3, as DNA: TGCGCCAGCAGCCAAGCGTCCTATTCAAACATTCAGTACTTC.

At least ten counts were recorded for this clonotype. V usage is TRBV20-1 and J usage is TRBJ2-1; 8 nucleotides agree with TRBD2. The junction had 18 bases not matched to a gene; V was cut back by 5 bases and J by 9 bases. CDR1 and CDR2 (germline): DFQATT, SNEGSKA (reference sequence). The CDR3 totals 16 residues. CDR3 DNA: TGCAGTGCTTTGAGTCGAACTAGCGGTCTCGGAGGTGAGCAGTTCTTC. Protein product: CSALSRTSGLGGEQFF.

The chain carries TRBV18 and TRBJ2-5, with TRBD1 identical over 8 bases. CDR3 size: 16 residues. With V trimmed by 3 bases and J by 1 base, 7 bases remained unmatched. In germline, CDR1 is KGHSH, CDR2 LQKENI. For the CDR3, the DNA is TGTGCCAGCTCACCCAAGGACAGGGCCTTCCAAGAGACCCAGTACTTC. Translated: CASSPKDRAFQETQYF. The whole variable domain, remainder taken from reference TRBV18 and TRBJ2-5, is NAGVMQNPRHLVRRRGQEARLRCSPMKGHSHVYWYRQLPEEGLKFMVYLQKENIIDESGMPKERFSAEFPKEGPSILRIQQVVRGDSAAYFCASSPKDRAFQETQYFGPGTRLLVL.

This clonotype was observed many times. The chain's CDR3 is CASSLDRLYSPLHF. The CDR3 bases are TGTGCCAGCAGTCTGGACAGACTGTATTCACCCCTCCACTTT. This chain joins TRBV28 and TRBJ1-6, with D perhaps TRBD1 (6 bases). The V and J ends lost 5 bases and 8 bases respectively, with 13 bases between them. The CDR3 runs 14 residues. Germline CDR1 is MDHEN and CDR2 is SYDVKM.

This chain uses TRBV5-4 with TRBJ2-5, with D possibly TRBD1 on 6 matching bases. Trimming left V 0 bases short and J 5 bases short, with 23 bases between. CDR1 is SGHNT and CDR2 is YYREEE in the germline V gene (reference sequence). This CDR3 region has 18 residues. The CDR3 spells CASSLGMVGGGIRETQYF. The CDR3 bases are TGTGCCAGCAGCTTGGGAATGGTTGGGGGCGGTATCCGGGAGACCCAGTACTTC.

This sequence joins TRBV12-3 or TRBV12-4 and TRBJ2-1; 15 bases are a match to TRBD2. This CDR3 has 16 residues. With 2 bases clipped from V and 12 bases from J, the junction kept 8 bases outside the gene matches. The CDR3 spells CASSLTGLAGGPSQFF. CDR3 sequence (DNA): TGTGCCAGCAGTTTAACTGGACTAGCGGGAGGGCCCTCGCAGTTCTTC.

V gene TRBV7-9 combines with J gene TRBJ2-3; perhaps TRBD2 as D (5 bases). The CDR3 extends over 17 amino acids. The ends were cut back, 6 bases at V and 4 bases at J, with 23 bases in the middle. Germline loops: CDR1 SEHNR, CDR2 FQNEAQ (reference sequence). DNA of the CDR3: TGTGCCAGCAGTCAGCTGGAGGCTGATAAGTTACCAGATACGCAGTATTTT. Protein sequence: CASSQLEADKLPDTQYF.

Worth noting for this clonotype: This CDR3 fails to terminate in the conserved phenylalanine or tryptophan, so it likely reflects a read error. This chain joins TRBV14 and TRBJ2-2; TRBD1 matches at 8 bases. The germline V gene encodes CDR1 SGHDN and CDR2 FVKESK. CDR3 length: 17 amino acids. The junction had 7 bases not matched to a gene; V was cut back by 0 bases and J by 4 bases. In DNA, the CDR3 is TGTGCCAGCAGCCAAGATATCCAGGGGGCAAGCACCGGGGAGCTGTTTTAT. It translates to CASSQDIQGASTGELFY.

This clonotype was detected many times. The chain carries TRBV5-1 and TRBJ2-7, with D possibly being TRBD2 (6 bases). Trimming shortened V by 1 base and J by 7 bases, and 15 bases separated the two germline ends. The CDR3 has 14 residues. Germline-derived CDR1 and CDR2 are SGHRS and YFSETQ. The CDR3, as DNA: TGCGCCAGCAGCTTGACGGGAGTGGCTAAGGAGCAGTACTTC. Its translation: CASSLTGVAKEQYF.

As to this clonotype: A read error is possible here, since a much larger clone lies one base away. The chain is built from TRBV20-1 and TRBJ2-1; D may be TRBD1 (7 bases). Germline V gene lookup returns CDR1 DFQATT and CDR2 SNEGSKA (reference sequence). The CDR3 has 13 amino acids. CDR3 residues: CSASWRGPNDQFF. CDR3 DNA sequence: TGCAGTGCTAGCTGGAGGGGGCCCAATGACCAGTTCTTC.

The chain combines TRBV12-3 or TRBV12-4 with TRBJ2-7; 8 bases agree with TRBD2. CDR3 length equals 17 residues. V trimming: 5 bases; J trimming: 3 bases; junction bases outside the gene matches: 15. The CDR3 protein is CASSISGGGGPFYEQYF. CDR3 DNA: TGTGCCAGCAGTATCAGCGGGGGCGGGGGCCCCTTCTACGAGCAGTACTTC.

Many counts were recorded for this clonotype. V and J are TRBV4-3 and TRBJ1-2; D might be TRBD1 (5 bases). This CDR3 has 15 residues. Germline V CDR1 and CDR2: LGHNA, YSLEER. The germline V and J ends were trimmed by 3 bases and 4 bases, with 15 bases remaining between them. The CDR3 DNA reads TGCGCCAGCAGCCACGGGGTTCAGGGTACCTATGGCTACACCTTC. It specifies CASSHGVQGTYGYTF.

This clonotype showed up just a few times. This rearrangement joins TRBV5-1 to TRBJ2-3; 13 bases are shared with TRBD2. The V segment lost 3 bases and the J segment 4 bases; nucleotides outside the gene matches: 8. The CDR3 has 17 amino acids. Germline lookup yields CDR1 SGHRS and CDR2 YFSETQ. CDR3 sequence reads: CASSSGLAGDLADTQYF. The CDR3 bases are TGCGCCAGCAGCTCAGGACTAGCGGGAGATCTGGCAGATACGCAGTATTTT.

V is TRBV24-1 and J is TRBJ2-1; 14 bases align to TRBD2. This CDR3 is 15 amino acids long. Germline CDR1 is KGHDR and CDR2 is SFDVKD. J lost 10 bases, V lost 9 bases, and 10 bases had no gene match. CDR3 in amino acids: CATGQAGLAGVEQFF. CDR3 in DNA: TGTGCCACCGGACAAGCGGGACTAGCGGGAGTCGAGCAGTTCTTC.

This clonotype occurred many times. The chain is built from TRBV6-5 and TRBJ2-7, with 7 bases aligning to TRBD1. Trimming cost V 4 bases and J 0 bases; bases outside gene matches: 6. The germline gives CDR1 MNHEY, CDR2 SVGAGI. The CDR3 loop spans 15 amino acids. CDR3 sequence reads: CASSLFNRGSYEQYF. The CDR3 DNA sequence: TGTGCCAGCAGTTTGTTTAACAGGGGCTCCTACGAGCAGTACTTC.

The table lists this clonotype with many counts. The V gene is TRBV6-5, the J gene TRBJ2-7; perhaps D is TRBD1 or TRBD2 (6 bases each). Germline values: CDR1 MNHEY, CDR2 SVGAGI. Trimming removed 6 bases from V and 12 bases from J, with 15 bases in between. This CDR3 has 11 amino acids. The CDR3 DNA reads TGTGCCAGCAGCGGGGGTCAGGGGCTGTACTTC. Translating gives CASSGGQGLYF.

CDR3 nucleotides: TGCAGTGCTGTGAAAACTAGCGGGACCTACGAGCAGTACTTC. Protein: CSAVKTSGTYEQYF. The rearrangement uses TRBV20-1 and TRBJ2-7; 10 bases line up with TRBD2. From germline, CDR1 is DFQATT and CDR2 SNEGSKA (reference sequence). The CDR3 consists of 14 residues. V dropped 5 bases and J dropped 2; count of bases not matched to a gene: 6.

This clonotype was detected ten times or more. The chain combines TRBV7-8 with TRBJ2-3; TRBD2 aligns across 14 bases. The length of the CDR3 is 19 residues. CDR1 SGHVS and CDR2 FQNEAQ come from the germline V gene. Trimming at V came to 4 bases and at J to 0 bases, leaving 9 bases not matched to a gene. CDR3: CASSWGSGLAGASTDTQYF. DNA of the CDR3: TGTGCCAGCAGCTGGGGATCGGGACTAGCGGGAGCGAGCACAGATACGCAGTATTTT.

Comments on this clonotype: A much bigger clone sits one base away, suggesting this may be a read error. The J gene is TRBJ2-3, the V gene TRBV29-1; D remains ambiguous. The CDR3 runs 11 residues. CDR1 is SQVTM and CDR2 is ANQGSEA in the germline V gene. With 5 bases removed from V and 5 bases from J, the gap between germline ends came to 8 bases. In DNA form, the CDR3 reads TGCAGCGTTATAGAAGGAGATACGCAGTATTTT. It codes for CSVIEGDTQYF.

Ten or more counts support this clonotype. The V and J genes are TRBV7-8 and TRBJ1-1; D is possibly TRBD1 (5 bases). This CDR3 comprises 17 residues. Germline CDR1 is SGHVS and CDR2 is FQNEAQ. Trimming removed 5 bases from V and 2 bases from J, with 21 bases in between. DNA of the CDR3: TGTGCCAGCAGCCCTTATCGACAGCTCATAGTAAACACTGAAGCTTTCTTT. Residues: CASSPYRQLIVNTEAFF.

A few counts support this clonotype. The rearrangement uses TRBV5-6 and TRBJ2-1; no clear D. The V end lost 4 bases, the J end lost 0 bases, and 11 bases lay between the germline ends. Per the germline V gene, CDR1 is SGHDT and CDR2 is YYEEEE. This CDR3 is 15 amino acids long. Written as DNA, the CDR3 is TGTGCCAGCAGCCCTGACTGGGGCTCCTACAATGAGCAGTTCTTC. Protein: CASSPDWGSYNEQFF.

This clonotype occurred many times. The chain joins TRBV4-3 to TRBJ2-5; D is unresolved. This CDR3 spans 15 amino acids. Germline V CDR1 and CDR2: LGHNA, YSLEER. Trimming removed 0 bases at V and 1 base at J, with 9 bases between. The CDR3 DNA sequence: TGCGCCAGCAGCCAAGATGTGACAAGCCAAGAGACCCAGTACTTC. It is translated as CASSQDVTSQETQYF.